The 29 T cell receptor beta chains below come from one sample, sequenced in a study of blood T cell repertoires in COVID-19. Assay used: immunoSEQ multiplex PCR; TCRdb lists only in-frame clones, some missing. The sample has some 250,000 clones, about 89% seen once; the top ten hold around 1.3%. Sequenced material: PBMCs or T cells enriched from blood (not recorded which). The receptors were gathered from a human donor in a cohort exposed to, infected with or recovered from COVID-19 (not recorded which). The donor label of this sample is uncertain.

This clone was detected a few times. The V call is TRBV5-5, the J call TRBJ1-1; 11 nucleotides align to TRBD1. The junction had 2 bases not matched to a gene; V was cut back by 2 bases and J by 5 bases. Germline values: CDR1 SGHKS, CDR2 YYEKEE (reference sequence). The CDR3 covers 14 residues. In DNA, the CDR3 is TGTGCCAGCAGCTTTGGGACAGGGGGGACTGAAGCTTTCTTT. Its translation: CASSFGTGGTEAFF.

The chain employs TRBV4-3 and TRBJ2-2, with D maybe TRBD2 (5 bases). The CDR3 sequence is 16 residues long. Germline V gene data show CDR1 as LGHNA and CDR2 as YSLEER. V was shortened by 1 base and J by 6 bases, with 15 bases between the two germline ends. CDR3 sequence: CASSQASGTSSGELFF. The CDR3, as DNA: TGCGCCAGCAGCCAAGCCTCCGGTACTAGTTCCGGGGAGCTGTTTTTT.

CDR3 coding DNA: TGTGCCAGCAGCTTAATCACAGGGGGAAACGGCTACACCTTC. Its translation is CASSLITGGNGYTF. V usage is TRBV3-1 (or the pseudogene TRBV3-2) and J usage is TRBJ1-2; 8 positions agree with TRBD1. V lost 5 bases to trimming and J lost 8 bases; unmatched junction nucleotides: 10. Per the germline V gene, CDR1 is LGHDT and CDR2 is YNNKEL (reference sequence). CDR3 length equals 14 residues.

The V and J genes are TRBV5-4 and TRBJ2-5; the D gene is possibly TRBD1 (6 bases). The CDR3 totals 15 residues. Looked up from germline, CDR1 is SGHNT and CDR2 is YYREEE (reference sequence). The V and J ends lost 1 base and 2 bases respectively, with 12 bases between them. The CDR3 reads CASSLLFQGQETQYF. In nucleotides, the CDR3 is TGTGCCAGCAGCTTGCTCTTCCAGGGGCAAGAGACCCAGTACTTC.

V usage is TRBV9 and J usage is TRBJ1-1; perhaps TRBD1 as D (6 bases). Germline CDR1 and CDR2: SGDLS and YYNGEE. The CDR3 consists of 16 residues. Trimming shortened V by 4 bases and J by 0 bases, and 16 bases separated the two germline ends. The DNA of the CDR3 is TGTGCCAGCAGCCCCAGCGGGGGGCACTTGAACACTGAAGCTTTCTTT. Its protein is CASSPSGGHLNTEAFF.

The genes are TRBV5-5 and TRBJ1-1; D unclear. The CDR3 spans 15 residues. Germline V gene data show CDR1 as SGHKS and CDR2 as YYEKEE (reference sequence). The germline V and J ends were trimmed by 0 bases and 3 bases, with 12 bases remaining between them. The DNA for the CDR3 is TGTGCCAGCAGCTTGGCCAGGCGGGAGGACACTGAAGCTTTCTTT. It codes for CASSLARREDTEAFF.

The J gene is TRBJ1-4, the V gene TRBV19; the D is unclear. The CDR3 consists of 15 residues. Germline CDR1 LNHDA, CDR2 SQIVND (reference sequence). V was cut by 6 bases and J by 5 bases, with 16 bases left in between. This chain's CDR3 is CASSLTSSGNEKLFF. CDR3 in DNA: TGTGCCAGTAGCCTGACATCATCAGGCAATGAAAAACTGTTTTTT.

The CDR3 reads CASGLVAGGYNQPQHF. CDR3 coding DNA: TGTGCTAGTGGTTTGGTAGCAGGGGGCTACAATCAGCCCCAGCATTTT. The chain joins TRBV12-5 to TRBJ1-5; 8 nucleotides align to TRBD1. The germline V gene has CDR1 LGHNT and CDR2 FRNRAP. Losses at the gene ends were 0 bases for V and 3 bases for J; bases not matched to a gene: 4. The CDR3 consists of 16 residues.

V usage is TRBV5-8 and J usage is TRBJ2-7; 7 nucleotides agree with TRBD1. CDR1 and CDR2 from the germline V gene are SGHTS and YDEGEE. The CDR3 sequence is 14 residues long. The trim removed 3 bases at V and 5 bases at J, leaving 8 bases unmatched. CDR3 DNA: TGTGCCAGCAGCTCGGGACAGTTGACCCACGAGCAGTACTTC. It translates to CASSSGQLTHEQYF.

This rearrangement joins TRBV30 to TRBJ2-3; TRBD2 is a possible D gene (5 bases). Trimming pared 7 bases from V and 1 base from J, leaving 9 bases between. Germline CDR1 and CDR2: GTSNPN and SVGIG (reference sequence). CDR3 length: 12 residues. The CDR3 coding sequence is TGTGCCTTAGGAGGAGGCACAGATACGCAGTATTTT. Residues: CALGGGTDTQYF.

J is TRBJ1-5 and V is TRBV27; no clear D gene. The ends were cut back, 6 bases at V and 1 base at J, with 25 bases in the middle. The CDR3 totals 19 residues. Germline values: CDR1 MNHEY, CDR2 SMNVEV (reference sequence). DNA of the CDR3: TGTGCCAGCAGCCCGAAATCAACACACGGGAGAATAAGCAATCAGCCCCAGCATTTT. It codes for CASSPKSTHGRISNQPQHF.

A single count supports this clone. The chain is built from TRBV6-6 and TRBJ2-3; unclear D gene. The V end was cut by 4 bases, the J end by 1 base, with 12 bases between. The CDR3 sequence is 15 residues long. Germline values: CDR1 MNHNY, CDR2 SVGAGI (reference sequence). CDR3 bases: TGTGCCAGCAGTTGGGCCCCGCAGGGCACAGATACGCAGTATTTT. As protein: CASSWAPQGTDTQYF.

This clone was picked up one time. This rearrangement joins TRBV18 to TRBJ1-5; 10 bases align to TRBD1. There are 13 residues in the CDR3. Unmatched junction bases numbered 2, after V lost 5 bases and J lost 7 bases. Germline lookup yields CDR1 KGHSH and CDR2 LQKENI. The CDR3 reads CASSSTGGQPQHF. The DNA for the CDR3 is TGTGCCAGCTCATCGACAGGGGGCCAGCCCCAGCATTTT. The entire variable domain, with the rest obtained from reference TRBV18 and TRBJ1-5, is as follows: NAGVMQNPRHLVRRRGQEARLRCSPMKGHSHVYWYRQLPEEGLKFMVYLQKENIIDESGMPKERFSAEFPKEGPSILRIQQVVRGDSAAYFCASSSTGGQPQHFGDGTRLSIL.

V and J are TRBV19 and TRBJ2-7; TRBD2 is a possible D gene (6 bases). The CDR3 is 15 amino acids. Germline-derived CDR1 and CDR2 are LNHDA and SQIVND (reference sequence). V was pared by 5 bases and J by 1 base, with 15 bases between. The CDR3 reads CASSSGTLNSYEQYF. The CDR3 coding sequence is TGTGCCAGTAGTTCCGGGACTCTGAATTCCTACGAGCAGTACTTC.

The chain carries TRBV2 and TRBJ2-6; a possible D gene is TRBD1 (5 bases). Trimming removed 2 bases at V and 0 bases at J, with 8 bases between. The germline V gene has CDR1 SNHLY and CDR2 FYNNEI. The CDR3 is 16 residues long. CDR3 DNA: TGTGCCAGCAGTGAACAGGGAAGCTCTGGGGCCAACGTCCTGACTTTC. Its translation is CASSEQGSSGANVLTF.

The rearrangement uses TRBV19 and TRBJ1-5; TRBD1 aligns across 7 bases. The CDR3 length is 18 residues. Looked up from germline, CDR1 is LNHDA and CDR2 is SQIVND (reference sequence). J gave up 2 bases and V 1 base, and 11 bases lay outside the gene matches. The CDR3 sequence is CASSIVLEGAHGNQPQHF. For the CDR3, the DNA is TGTGCCAGTAGTATAGTACTGGAGGGGGCACATGGCAATCAGCCCCAGCATTTT.

The chain employs TRBV7-9 and TRBJ2-7; the match to TRBD1 covers 11 bases. This CDR3 region has 12 residues. Germline V gene sequence: CDR1 SEHNR, CDR2 FQNEAQ (reference sequence). Unmatched junction bases numbered 4, after V lost 11 bases and J lost 4 bases. The CDR3 DNA reads TGTGCCGTCGGGGACAGGGGGTACGAGCAGTACTTC. This gives the protein CAVGDRGYEQYF.

The chain has TRBV28 and TRBJ1-1; TRBD1 might be the D (6 bases). Per the germline V gene, CDR1 is MDHEN and CDR2 is SYDVKM. This CDR3 spans 14 amino acids. V was clipped by 5 bases and J by 2 bases, with 12 bases between them. CDR3 bases: TGTGCCAGCAGTGGGGAACAGGGAAACACTGAAGCTTTCTTT. It is translated as CASSGEQGNTEAFF.

The rearrangement uses TRBV2 and TRBJ1-5, with D maybe TRBD1 (5 bases). CDR1 SNHLY and CDR2 FYNNEI come from the germline V gene. V was cut by 6 bases and J by 8 bases, with 17 bases left in between. This CDR3 region has 14 residues. The CDR3 bases are TGTGCCAGCAGGGACAAGGCCCCCAGGGAGCCCCAGCATTTT. Protein product: CASRDKAPREPQHF. The variable domain in full, completed from reference TRBV2 and TRBJ1-5, reads EPEVTQTPSHQVTQMGQEVILRCVPISNHLYFYWYRQILGQKVEFLVSFYNNEISEKSEIFDDQFSVERPDGSNFTLKIRSTKLEDSAMYFCASRDKAPREPQHFGDGTRLSIL.

The chain uses TRBV24-1 and TRBJ2-3; D is perhaps TRBD1 (6 bases). With 4 bases removed from V and 1 base from J, the gap between germline ends came to 23 bases. The germline V gene encodes CDR1 KGHDR and CDR2 SFDVKD. The CDR3 covers 19 residues. The CDR3 region has the DNA TGTGCCACCAGTGACCCGGCTCAACAGGGCCATGGGGGCACAGATACGCAGTATTTT. It is translated as CATSDPAQQGHGGTDTQYF.

V gene TRBV5-1 combines with J gene TRBJ2-7, with D maybe TRBD1 (5 bases). V was clipped by 7 bases and J by 4 bases, with 21 bases between them. Germline CDR1 reads SGHRS; CDR2 reads YFSETQ. This CDR3 spans 15 amino acids. The DNA of the CDR3 is TGCGCCAGCTCTCCAGGGTCAAGTACGGGTTACGAGCAGTACTTC. Amino acid sequence: CASSPGSSTGYEQYF.

In this sample, this clone turned up once. The rearrangement joins TRBV7-3 to TRBJ2-2, with TRBD2 as a possible D gene (6 bases). CDR1 and CDR2 (germline): SGHTA, FQGTGA. The length of the CDR3 is 17 residues. The V end was cut by 5 bases, the J end by 4 bases, with 20 bases between. CDR3 in DNA: TGTGCCAGCAGCCCCCAACCGGGGGTAGGATTCACCGGGGAGCTGTTTTTT. Its protein product is CASSPQPGVGFTGELFF.

The chain couples TRBV10-3 to TRBJ2-2; TRBD2 aligns across 7 bases. After removal of 5 bases from V and 8 bases from J, the junction contained 8 bases not matched to a gene. The CDR3 has 14 residues. The germline CDR1 and CDR2 sequences are ENHRY and SYGVKD. CDR3 in amino acids: CAISMTSTQGELFF. The CDR3 DNA follows: TGTGCCATCAGTATGACTAGCACGCAAGGGGAGCTGTTTTTT.

The J gene is TRBJ2-7, the V gene TRBV5-1; D not certain. The CDR3 runs 15 residues. V lost 0 bases, J lost 3 bases, and 13 bases lay in between. CDR1 SGHRS and CDR2 YFSETQ come from the germline V gene. The CDR3 nucleotides read TGCGCCAGCAGCTTGGCCTCTGGGCAGTTCTACGAGCAGTACTTC. Amino acids: CASSLASGQFYEQYF. Using reference TRBV5-1 and TRBJ2-7 for the parts outside the CDR3, the full variable domain is KAGVTQTPRYLIKTRGQQVTLSCSPISGHRSVSWYQQTPGQGLQFLFEYFSETQRNKGNFPGRFSGRQFSNSRSEMNVSTLELGDSALYLCASSLASGQFYEQYFGPGTRLTVT.

The CDR3 DNA sequence: TGTGCCAGCAGCCAAGATGGCAGGCGGAACACTGAAGCTTTCTTT. It specifies CASSQDGRRNTEAFF. This chain links TRBV14 with TRBJ1-1; D remains ambiguous. Trimming stripped 0 bases from V and 1 base from J, with 9 bases between. CDR3 size: 15 residues. Germline CDR1 is SGHDN and CDR2 is FVKESK.

The chain combines TRBV30 with TRBJ2-3, with D possibly TRBD1 on 5 matching bases. Trimming stripped 3 bases from V and 6 bases from J, with 13 bases between. The CDR3 covers 13 residues. CDR1 GTSNPN and CDR2 SVGIG come from the germline V gene (reference sequence). This CDR3 reads CAWRQGYKDTQYF. The CDR3 DNA reads TGTGCCTGGAGGCAGGGATATAAGGATACGCAGTATTTT.

The chain joins TRBV4-1 to TRBJ1-5; 9 bases line up with TRBD1. The CDR3 is made up of 16 amino acids. The ends lost 0 bases at V and 6 bases at J; junction bases unmatched: 6. Germline CDR1 and CDR2: MGHRA and YSYEKL. CDR3 nucleotides: TGCGCCAGCAGCCAAGAGTTACAGGGGGCTCGTCAGCCCCAGCATTTT. Amino acid sequence: CASSQELQGARQPQHF.

V and J are TRBV21-1 and TRBJ2-2; the D call TRBD2 from the table was never checked on the DNA. TRBV21-1 is tagged as a pseudogene. This CDR3 is built from 18 residues. This chain's CDR3 is CASSNQGRDCYNTGELFF. Here the CDR3 DNA reads TGTGCCAGCAGCAATCAGGGCAGGGACTGCTATAACACCGGGGAGCTGTTTTTT.

In its sample, this clone was seen a few times. The chain combines TRBV19 with TRBJ1-5; D ambiguous. CDR1 and CDR2 from the germline V gene are LNHDA and SQIVND (reference sequence). The CDR3 runs to 12 residues. The V end lost 5 bases, the J end lost 6 bases, and 8 bases lay between the germline ends. The CDR3 region is CASSPVFQPQHF. The CDR3 DNA reads as TGTGCCAGTAGTCCCGTTTTTCAGCCCCAGCATTTT. Complete variable domain (other parts from reference TRBV19 and TRBJ1-5): DGGITQSPKYLFRKEGQNVTLSCEQNLNHDAMYWYRQDPGQGLRLIYYSQIVNDFQKGDIAEGYSVSREKKESFPLTVTSAQKNPTAFYLCASSPVFQPQHFGDGTRLSIL.